This TCR beta chain appears in the sequencing data of a study of CD8 T cells in ankylosing spondylitis. Whole-study findings and limits: As reported, disease-linked clones showed significant enrichment in matched ankylosing spondylitis synovial fluid.

This CDR3 has 16 amino acids. The germline V gene encodes CDR1 LNHNV and CDR2 YYDKDF (reference sequence). V shed 0 bases and J shed 0 bases, with 9 bases lying between them. With molecular barcodes, quantitative 5'-RACE was used to make the TCR beta libraries. TCRdb reprocessed the 5' RACE reads via MiXCR and lists one record per CDR3 protein. The sample shows about 220,000 distinct CDR3 sequences, 8% to 11% of them seen only once. Concerning this clonotype itself: The antigen remains undetermined.

The gene calls are TRBV15 and TRBJ1-3, with a weak D call TRBD1 (5 bases). The sequence was obtained from a male donor with ankylosing spondylitis or in good health (not recorded which). The sequencing input was blood, either unsorted or a sorted T cell fraction (not recorded which). In DNA form, the CDR3 reads TGTGCCACCAGCAGAGACGGGGCCCCCTCTGGAAACACCATATATTTT. As protein: CATSRDGAPSGNTIYF.